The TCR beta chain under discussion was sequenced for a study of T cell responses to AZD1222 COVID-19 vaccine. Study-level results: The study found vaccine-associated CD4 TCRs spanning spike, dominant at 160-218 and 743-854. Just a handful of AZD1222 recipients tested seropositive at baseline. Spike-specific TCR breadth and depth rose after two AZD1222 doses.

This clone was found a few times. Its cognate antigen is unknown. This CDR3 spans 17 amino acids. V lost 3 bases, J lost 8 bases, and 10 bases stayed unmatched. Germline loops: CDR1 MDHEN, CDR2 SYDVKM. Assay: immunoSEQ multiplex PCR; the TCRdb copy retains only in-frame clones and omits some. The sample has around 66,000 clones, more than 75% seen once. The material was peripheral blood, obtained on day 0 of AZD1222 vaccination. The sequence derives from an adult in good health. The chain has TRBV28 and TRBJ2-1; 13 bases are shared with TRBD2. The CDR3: CASSLEWTSGSKDEQFF. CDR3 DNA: TGTGCCAGCAGTTTGGAGTGGACTAGCGGGAGTAAGGATGAGCAGTTCTTC.